This TCR beta chain was identified during a study of molecular identifiers for immune sequencing clone quantification. Both previously described methods and listed TCR primers were employed to make bulk TCR libraries. TCRdb recomputed calls from the PCR reads with MiXCR, one row per CDR3 protein. The sample records 40,000 or so distinct CDR3 sequences, approximately 21% being singletons. The table lists this clonotype with many counts. Its antigen is as yet unknown. The germline CDR1 and CDR2 sequences are SGHDT and YYEEEE. V lost 4 bases and J lost 10; bases outside the gene matches: 9. The CDR3 runs 14 residues. Study-wide results and caveats: Barcodes shared by identical TCR molecules could lead to underestimated sizes of highly expanded clones. For effector cells, clones above 20 RNA copies held over 97% of molecules; for naive cells, under 1%.

Sorting isolated naive CD8 T cells as CD8+CD4-CCR7+CD45RA+ events. The rearrangement joins TRBV5-6 to TRBJ2-3, with TRBD1 matching over 10 bases. The receptor was isolated from a human donor in good health. Some libraries in this study had Jurkat cell RNA spiked in. Sequenced: naive CD8+ T cells from blood, with Jurkat cell RNA spiked in. Sample subset: FACS-sorted CD8+CD4-CCR7+CD45RA+ naive T cells. The CDR3, as DNA: TGTGCCAGCAGCCCGGGACAGGGGTCTTTTTCGCAGTATTTT. It codes for CASSPGQGSFSQYF.